This is a list of T cell receptor beta chains from one sample in a study of blood T cell repertoires in COVID-19. Measured with immunoSEQ multiplex PCR; TCRdb has only the in-frame clones, and not every one. Here the sample spans 200,000 or so clones, roughly 84% being singletons. What was sequenced was peripheral blood. These receptors were taken from a man in his forties or fifties with COVID-19, enrolled during active disease. CDR3s include the opening cysteine and the closing phenylalanine or tryptophan. A D gene is named only where the DNA matches it firmly. Size tells how often a clone was seen (once, few, many) or the class of an expanded clone, and some rows leave it out.

DNA: TGTGCCACCAGCAGATCCCGGGAAAGCACAGATACGCAGTATTTT
CDR3: CATSRSRESTDTQYF
V: TRBV15
D: -
size: -
J: TRBJ2-3

DNA: TGTGCCAGTTCGGGACAGGGACCCTACAATGAGCAGTTCTTC
CDR3: CASSGQGPYNEQFF
V: TRBV2
D: TRBD1
size: -
J: TRBJ2-1

DNA: TGTGCCAGCAGTTATATGACTACCACAGATACGCAGTATTTT
CDR3: CASSYMTTTDTQYF
V: TRBV6-5
D: -
size: -
J: TRBJ2-3

DNA: TGTGCCAGTAGCCGGACAGTCAATGAGCAGTTCTTC
CDR3: CASSRTVNEQFF
V: TRBV19
D: -
size: -
J: TRBJ2-1

DNA: TGTGCCACCAGCAACACGAACACTGAAGCTTTCTTT
CDR3: CATSNTNTEAFF
V: TRBV15
D: -
size: few
J: TRBJ1-1

DNA: TGTGCCAGCAGTCCTCCAACAGGGGGCAAGAACACTGAAGCTTTCTTT
CDR3: CASSPPTGGKNTEAFF
V: TRBV27
D: TRBD1
size: -
J: TRBJ1-1

DNA: TGTGCCAGCAGTTCATGGGGACAGGGGGCGACCTACGAGCAGTACTTC
CDR3: CASSSWGQGATYEQYF
V: TRBV27
D: TRBD1
size: -
J: TRBJ2-7

DNA: TGTGCCAGCAGCATAAACATTGACTCCTACGAGCAGTACTTC
CDR3: CASSINIDSYEQYF
V: TRBV9
D: -
size: once
J: TRBJ2-7

DNA: TGTGCCAGCAGTCCTCGGACAGGGGTTGGAGGCTACACCTTC
CDR3: CASSPRTGVGGYTF
V: TRBV6-5
D: TRBD1
size: -
J: TRBJ1-2

DNA: TGCAGTGCTAGTAATCCGGGACAGGGGGACACTGAAGCTTTCTTT
CDR3: CSASNPGQGDTEAFF
V: TRBV20-1
D: TRBD1
size: -
J: TRBJ1-1

DNA: TGTGCCAGCAGTGAATCGGCAGGGGCTCATAGCAATCAGCCCCAGCATTTT
CDR3: CASSESAGAHSNQPQHF
V: TRBV2
D: -
size: -
J: TRBJ1-5

DNA: TGTGCCAGCAGTTACTCGGACAGACTCAAAAACATTCAGTACTTC
CDR3: CASSYSDRLKNIQYF
V: TRBV6-2/TRBV6-3
D: -
size: few
J: TRBJ2-4

DNA: TGTGCCAGCAGCGCGGGTGTGGGAGATCAGCCCCAGCATTTT
CDR3: CASSAGVGDQPQHF
V: TRBV5-6
D: -
size: few
J: TRBJ1-5

DNA: TGTGCCAGCAGCGCACCCAGGGCGGGAGTACGAGGCACCGGGGAGCTGTTTTTT
CDR3: CASSAPRAGVRGTGELFF
V: TRBV9
D: TRBD2
size: -
J: TRBJ2-2

DNA: TGTGCCAGCAGCTCCCCCGGGACAGAGAACACCGGGGAGCTGTTTTTT
CDR3: CASSSPGTENTGELFF
V: TRBV7-9
D: TRBD1
size: once
J: TRBJ2-2

DNA: TGTGCCAGCAGCGTGGAGGACAGTAATAATTCACCCCTCCACTTT
CDR3: CASSVEDSNNSPLHF
V: TRBV9
D: -
size: -
J: TRBJ1-6

DNA: TGTGCCAGCAGCGTGGCCGGGACTAGCGGGGCCAATCCCTACGAGCAGTACTTC
CDR3: CASSVAGTSGANPYEQYF
V: TRBV7-8
D: TRBD2
size: -
J: TRBJ2-7

DNA: TGTGCCAGTAGTACGACAGGGGAGGTAAGGGCAAGCCAGCCCCAGCATTTT
CDR3: CASSTTGEVRASQPQHF
V: TRBV19
D: TRBD1
size: -
J: TRBJ1-5

DNA: TGTGCCAGTAGTAGGCTAGCGGGGGGATACGAGCAGTACTTC
CDR3: CASSRLAGGYEQYF
V: TRBV19
D: TRBD2
size: -
J: TRBJ2-7

DNA: TGTGCCAGCAGCCCTGGACAGGGGAGCTACGAGCAGTACTTC
CDR3: CASSPGQGSYEQYF
V: TRBV3-1/TRBV3-2
D: TRBD1
size: -
J: TRBJ2-7

DNA: TGTGCCACCAGCAGGACGGCCGGGACTAGCGGGAGAAATACGCAGTATTTT
CDR3: CATSRTAGTSGRNTQYF
V: TRBV15
D: TRBD2
size: -
J: TRBJ2-3

DNA: TGTGCCAGTAGTATTCTTCCAGCGGTGAGCTCCTACAATGAGCAGTTCTTC
CDR3: CASSILPAVSSYNEQFF
V: TRBV19
D: -
size: -
J: TRBJ2-1

DNA: TGTGCCAGCAGCCAAGCAGAAGACACAGATACGCAGTATTTT
CDR3: CASSQAEDTDTQYF
V: TRBV4-2
D: -
size: -
J: TRBJ2-3

DNA: TGTGCCAGCAGTTGGGGCTCCGGGACAGACTATGGCTACACCTTC
CDR3: CASSWGSGTDYGYTF
V: TRBV28
D: TRBD1
size: -
J: TRBJ1-2

DNA: TGTGCCAGCAGCCAAGAAAAGCTAGCGGGGGGACTATACGAGCAGTACTTC
CDR3: CASSQEKLAGGLYEQYF
V: TRBV4-2
D: TRBD2
size: -
J: TRBJ2-7

DNA: TGCGCCAGCAGCCCCCAGGGTACTGGAAACACCATATATTTT
CDR3: CASSPQGTGNTIYF
V: TRBV5-1
D: -
size: once
J: TRBJ1-3

DNA: TGTGCCAGCAGCTGGGCGATGCCTGGAAACACCATATATTTT
CDR3: CASSWAMPGNTIYF
V: TRBV5-8
D: -
size: -
J: TRBJ1-3

DNA: TGTGCCAGTAGTTCTCACGCAACAGGGGGCGCCAGCAATCAGCCCCAGCATTTT
CDR3: CASSSHATGGASNQPQHF
V: TRBV19
D: TRBD1
size: -
J: TRBJ1-5

DNA: TGCGCCAGCAGGGGGCAGACGGTGAACACCGGGGAGCTGTTTTTT
CDR3: CASRGQTVNTGELFF
V: TRBV5-1
D: -
size: few
J: TRBJ2-2

DNA: TGTGCCAGCAGTTTACCCCCCCGGTACGGGAATTCACCCCTCCACTTT
CDR3: CASSLPPRYGNSPLHF
V: TRBV27
D: -
size: -
J: TRBJ1-6

DNA: TGCGCCAGCAGGGCAACAGATACGCAGTATTTT
CDR3: CASRATDTQYF
V: TRBV5-1
D: -
size: -
J: TRBJ2-3

DNA: TGCAGTGCTAGTGATAGCAGAGAGACCCAGTACTTC
CDR3: CSASDSRETQYF
V: TRBV20-1
D: -
size: once
J: TRBJ2-5

DNA: TGTGCCAGCAGGGACAGCTCCTACGAGCAGTACTTC
CDR3: CASRDSSYEQYF
V: TRBV27
D: -
size: -
J: TRBJ2-7

DNA: TGTGCCAGTAGTGGCGGACTTACTAGCAATCAGCCCCAGCATTTT
CDR3: CASSGGLTSNQPQHF
V: TRBV19
D: -
size: -
J: TRBJ1-5

DNA: TGTGCCAGCAGTCTCTTCAATCAGCCCCAGCATTTT
CDR3: CASSLFNQPQHF
V: TRBV12-3/TRBV12-4
D: -
size: -
J: TRBJ1-5

DNA: TGTGCCAGCAGTTACGACTTTGGGACAGGCCCACGTTTTTTGGCCGGGGAGCTGTTTTTT
CDR3: CASSYDFGTGPRFLAGELFF
V: TRBV6-2/TRBV6-3
D: TRBD1
size: -
J: TRBJ2-2

DNA: TGTGCCAGCAGCCTCTCGACAGGGTCTAATGAAAAACTGTTTTTT
CDR3: CASSLSTGSNEKLFF
V: TRBV3-1/TRBV3-2
D: TRBD1
size: -
J: TRBJ1-4

DNA: TGTGCCAGCTCACCACAGGGGGTGGGCTCCTACGAGCAGTACTTC
CDR3: CASSPQGVGSYEQYF
V: TRBV18
D: -
size: -
J: TRBJ2-7

DNA: TGTGCCAGTAGTATAAGGGCTAGCGGAGATACGCAGTATTTT
CDR3: CASSIRASGDTQYF
V: TRBV19
D: TRBD2
size: -
J: TRBJ2-3

DNA: TGTGCCAGCTCACCATTGAGGGACGGGGAGCTGTTTTTT
CDR3: CASSPLRDGELFF
V: TRBV18
D: -
size: -
J: TRBJ2-2

DNA: TGTGCCAGCAGCTTAGCGGGGGGGACCGATGAGCAGTTCTTC
CDR3: CASSLAGGTDEQFF
V: TRBV7-2
D: TRBD2
size: -
J: TRBJ2-1

DNA: TGTGCCAGCAGCTTAGAGATGGGGGGGGACAGCAATCAGCCCCAGCATTTT
CDR3: CASSLEMGGDSNQPQHF
V: TRBV11-3
D: -
size: -
J: TRBJ1-5

DNA: TGTGCCATCAGTGGGGGGGTAGCGGGCAGCTCCTACGAGCAGTACTTC
CDR3: CAISGGVAGSSYEQYF
V: TRBV10-3
D: TRBD2
size: -
J: TRBJ2-7

DNA: TGCAGCGTTGGCAGTCGCGGGGATCCTCACACAGATACGCAGTATTTT
CDR3: CSVGSRGDPHTDTQYF
V: TRBV29-1
D: -
size: -
J: TRBJ2-3

DNA: TGTGCCAGTAGGCGCGGGACGGAGAATCAGCCCCAGCATTTT
CDR3: CASRRGTENQPQHF
V: TRBV19
D: -
size: -
J: TRBJ1-5

DNA: TGTGCCAGCAGCTTTTCCGGGACAGGGGCCTACGAGCAGTACTTC
CDR3: CASSFSGTGAYEQYF
V: TRBV5-4
D: TRBD1
size: -
J: TRBJ2-7